This is a list of T cell receptor beta chains from one sample in a study of T cell repertoires in cytomegalovirus infection. Using its own MiXCR run on the reads, TCRdb lists one record per CDR3 protein. The sample has more than 250,000 distinct CDR3 sequences; roughly 13% are singletons. Material for sequencing was PBMCs. These receptors were collected from a human donor in good health (CMV status not recorded). Some clones in this sample may be carry-over from other donors' samples. Each CDR3 is given with its conserved first and last residue. Fields, in order: V gene, D gene, clone size, J gene, CDR3 protein, CDR3 DNA. A D gene is named only where the DNA matches it firmly. Expanded clones are given a class, and other clones once, few, many or no size at all.

TRBV7-9	NA	many	TRBJ2-2	CASARGPTGELFF	TGTGCCAGCGCCCGGGGGCCAACCGGGGAGCTGTTTTTT
TRBV5-5	NA	few	TRBJ2-5	CASSRGGSGETQYF	TGTGCCAGCAGCAGGGGGGGGAGCGGAGAGACCCAGTACTTC
TRBV6-2/TRBV6-3	TRBD2	many	TRBJ2-7	CASSPSLAGKSNEQYF	TGTGCCAGCAGCCCCAGCTTAGCGGGAAAAAGCAACGAGCAGTACTTC
TRBV6-1	TRBD1	many	TRBJ2-6	CASTRTGGANVLTF	TGTGCCAGCACCCGGACAGGTGGGGCCAACGTCCTGACTTTC
TRBV12-3/TRBV12-4	NA	few	TRBJ1-1	CASTLGGDRMNTEAFF	TGTGCCAGCACCCTAGGTGGAGACAGGATGAACACTGAAGCTTTCTTT
TRBV7-2	NA	many	TRBJ2-7	CASSSRQASYEQYF	TGTGCCAGCAGCTCACGACAGGCCTCCTACGAGCAGTACTTC
TRBV28	TRBD1	few	TRBJ2-1	CASSGLQGSSYNEQFF	TGTGCCAGCAGTGGCCTACAGGGGAGCTCCTACAATGAGCAGTTCTTC
TRBV7-2	NA	NA	TRBJ1-2	CASSLVPGRDDYTF	TGTGCCAGCAGCTTAGTACCAGGGAGGGATGACTACACCTTC
TRBV6-5	NA	many	TRBJ1-6	CASSYSARGMGYNSPLHF	TGTGCCAGCAGTTACTCTGCCCGGGGCATGGGATATAATTCACCCCTCCACTTT
TRBV2	TRBD2	few	TRBJ2-7	CASSGTRIDYEQYF	TGTGCCAGCAGCGGGACTAGGATAGACTACGAGCAGTACTTC
TRBV5-1	NA	few	TRBJ2-1	CASSLAPSSSSYNEQFF	TGCGCCAGCAGCTTGGCGCCGTCATCTTCCTCCTACAATGAGCAGTTCTTC
TRBV6-2/TRBV6-3	NA	many	TRBJ2-2	CASSYSMDRNTGELFF	TGTGCCAGCAGTTACTCGATGGACCGGAACACCGGGGAGCTGTTTTTT